The TCR beta chain under discussion was sequenced for a study of blood T cell repertoires in COVID-19. Across the whole study: The United States, Italy and Spain were the sources of the acute and convalescent COVID-19 samples. PBMCs, B-cell-depleted T cells, or T cells provided the cDNA or gDNA that made up the material.

In the original workflow: Quantification of nucleated cells was approximated via reference gene primer amplification. The repertoire was sequenced with immunoSEQ multiplex PCR; TCRdb's copy has only in-frame clones and lacks some. Clone size and V and J calls were adopted from that table, with D and trimming inferred from the DNA. The sample has around 170,000 clones; 80% to 85% are singletons. There are 19 residues in the CDR3. CDR1 is SGHNT and CDR2 is YYREEE in the germline V gene (reference sequence). The junction had 12 bases not matched to a gene; V was cut back by 0 bases and J by 7 bases. The Seattle patients joined while their infection was active and were tracked longitudinally afterward.

The rearrangement uses TRBV5-4 and TRBJ2-1, with 14 positions matching TRBD2. Material for sequencing was peripheral blood. The TCR was taken from a woman aged 80 or older with COVID-19, enrolled during active disease. The chain's CDR3 is CASSLAPGTSGRLWNEQFF. The CDR3 region has the DNA TGTGCCAGCAGCTTGGCCCCCGGGACTAGCGGGAGACTGTGGAATGAGCAGTTCTTC.